This T cell receptor (beta chain) is from a study of blood T cell repertoires in COVID-19. On the study more broadly: COVID-19 samples from acute and convalescent phases originated in the United States, Italy and Spain. T cells, B-cell-depleted T cells, or PBMCs supplied cDNA or gDNA.

CDR1 and CDR2 (germline): MDHEN, SYDVKM. The CDR3 consists of 13 residues. V lost 1 base to trimming and J lost 10 bases, with 12 bases between them. Original processing methods: Nucleated cell counts were estimated from reference gene primer amplification. Sequenced by immunoSEQ multiplex PCR; TCRdb stores in-frame clones only, minus some. The DNA was the basis for D and trimming; V, J and clone size are from that table. The data hold roughly 250,000 clones, with around four fifths observed a single time. The source is a woman between 55 and 75 years old with active or convalescent COVID-19. Sequenced input: peripheral blood. V and J are TRBV28 and TRBJ2-3; D might be TRBD2 (5 bases). CDR3 protein: CASSLLGSRAQYF. Here the CDR3 DNA reads TGTGCCAGCAGTTTATTAGGGTCGAGGGCGCAGTATTTT.